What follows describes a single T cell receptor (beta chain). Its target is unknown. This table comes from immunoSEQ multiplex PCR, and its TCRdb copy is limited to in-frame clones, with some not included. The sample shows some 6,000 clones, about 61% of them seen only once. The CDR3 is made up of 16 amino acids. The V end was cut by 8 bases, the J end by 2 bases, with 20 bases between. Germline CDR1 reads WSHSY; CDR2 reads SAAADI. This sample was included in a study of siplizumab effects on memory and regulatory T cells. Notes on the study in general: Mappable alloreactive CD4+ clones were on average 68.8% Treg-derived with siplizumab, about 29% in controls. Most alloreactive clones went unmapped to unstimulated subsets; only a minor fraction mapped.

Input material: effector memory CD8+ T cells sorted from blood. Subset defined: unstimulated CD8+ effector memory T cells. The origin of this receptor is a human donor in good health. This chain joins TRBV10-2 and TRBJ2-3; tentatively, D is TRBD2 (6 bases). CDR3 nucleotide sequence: TGCGCCAGCGGGGGGAACGAGCTGCCAGTCACAGATACGCAGTATTTT. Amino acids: CASGGNELPVTDTQYF.